This TCR beta chain originates from a study of blood T cell repertoires in COVID-19. Study in general: PBMCs, B-cell-depleted T cells, or T cells were the source of the cDNA or gDNA that made up the material.

V lost 5 bases and J lost 4; bases outside the gene matches: 10. Germline-derived CDR1 and CDR2 are SGHNT and YYREEE (reference sequence). There are 16 residues in the CDR3. Clones were read by immunoSEQ multiplex PCR, and TCRdb kept only the in-frame ones, dropping some. The profile covers 200,000 to 250,000 clones, with approximately 80% appearing a single time and roughly 10% taken by the ten largest. Sequenced: peripheral blood. The sequence came from a woman at least 80 years old with acute or convalescent COVID-19. The gene calls are TRBV5-4 and TRBJ1-3, with 9 bases aligning to TRBD1. The CDR3 nucleotides are TGTGCCAGCAGTCCGCCTCGGACAGGGGTCGGAAACACCATATATTTT. Translation: CASSPPRTGVGNTIYF.